This is a list of T cell receptor beta chains from one sample in a study of cytomegalovirus exposure and HLA in healthy donors. The protocol was immunoSEQ multiplex PCR, while the TCRdb copy is restricted to in-frame clones and leaves out a portion. The top ten clones hold nearly 6% of a sample with 100,000 to 150,000 clones, 74% of them seen once. Material: PBMCs. The receptors shown here come from a woman aged 45-65 years in good health and CMV-seropositive. Each CDR3 is given with its conserved first and last residue. A D gene is named only where the DNA matches it firmly. Clone size is given for some rows only: seen once, a few or many times, or a class if the clone is expanded.

TRBD2,TRBV2,NA,12,TRBJ2-5,CASRLARQTQYF,TGTGCCAGCCGACTAGCGCGGCAGACCCAGTACTTC
NA,TRBV5-5,NA,17,TRBJ2-6,CASSPRSPGSGANVLTF,TGTGCCAGCAGCCCACGAAGTCCCGGCTCTGGGGCCAACGTCCTGACTTTC
TRBD2,TRBV4-2,NA,20,TRBJ2-5,CASSQEIKGRLAAGQETQYF,TGTGCCAGCAGCCAAGAAATAAAGGGCAGACTAGCTGCGGGACAAGAGACCCAGTACTTC
TRBD2,TRBV29-1,NA,16,TRBJ2-7,CSVDTSGGLSSYEQYF,TGCAGCGTGGATACTAGCGGGGGTCTCAGCTCCTACGAGCAGTACTTC
TRBD1,TRBV5-1,NA,12,TRBJ2-5,CASMDREETQYF,TGCGCCAGCATGGACAGGGAAGAGACCCAGTACTTC
NA,TRBV11-2,NA,15,TRBJ1-5,CASSLDHGGGQPQHF,TGTGCCAGCAGCTTAGATCATGGGGGGGGACAGCCCCAGCATTTT
NA,TRBV29-1,NA,13,TRBJ1-4,CSVVEGGNEKLFF,TGCAGCGTTGTGGAGGGAGGTAATGAAAAACTGTTTTTT
TRBD1,TRBV18,NA,19,TRBJ2-7,CASSPRNRDRGRDSYEQYF,TGTGCCAGCTCACCACGGAACCGGGACAGGGGGCGGGACAGCTACGAGCAGTACTTC
TRBD2,TRBV11-2,NA,15,TRBJ2-7,CASSFGLGGSYEQYF,TGTGCCAGCAGCTTTGGACTAGGAGGTTCCTACGAGCAGTACTTC
NA,TRBV27,NA,15,TRBJ1-1,CASSFGGLGNTEAFF,TGTGCCAGCAGTTTTGGGGGCTTGGGGAACACTGAAGCTTTCTTT
NA,TRBV12-5,few,14,TRBJ2-7,CASGLRQGWNEQYF,TGTGCTAGTGGTTTGCGGCAGGGGTGGAACGAGCAGTACTTC
TRBD1,TRBV7-8,NA,18,TRBJ1-5,CASSGTDRSGVGNQPQHF,TGTGCCAGCAGCGGGACGGACAGGAGTGGCGTGGGCAATCAGCCCCAGCATTTT
NA,TRBV4-3,NA,15,TRBJ1-4,CASSLSGGTNEKLFF,TGCGCCAGCAGCCTGTCGGGTGGGACTAATGAAAAACTGTTTTTT
TRBD1,TRBV6-1,NA,14,TRBJ2-3,CASIRQGGTDTQYF,TGTGCCAGCATCCGACAGGGTGGAACAGATACGCAGTATTTT
TRBD1,TRBV2,NA,15,TRBJ1-4,CASRAGQGPNEKLFF,TGTGCCAGCAGGGCTGGACAGGGACCTAATGAAAAACTGTTTTTT
NA,TRBV6-6,NA,14,TRBJ2-5,CASSPRTTQETQYF,TGTGCCAGCAGTCCCCGGACTACTCAAGAGACCCAGTACTTC
NA,TRBV18,NA,17,TRBJ1-2,CASSPSLPGQSSDGYTF,TGTGCCAGCTCACCGTCTCTTCCAGGACAGAGTTCAGATGGCTACACCTTC
NA,TRBV14,NA,12,TRBJ1-1,CASSQVYTEAFF,TGTGCCAGCAGCCAAGTATACACTGAAGCTTTCTTT
NA,TRBV19,NA,16,TRBJ2-2,CASSYGPEQNTGELFF,TGTGCCAGTAGTTATGGCCCGGAGCAGAACACCGGGGAGCTGTTTTTT
TRBD1,TRBV19,NA,14,TRBJ1-5,CASRDRTRNQPQHF,TGTGCCAGCAGGGACAGGACACGCAATCAGCCCCAGCATTTT
TRBD1,TRBV5-6,NA,15,TRBJ1-3,CASSFLGTGERTIYF,TGTGCCAGCAGCTTCCTAGGGACAGGGGAGAGGACCATATATTTT
TRBD1,TRBV25-1,NA,14,TRBJ2-2,CGLDRGRNTGELFF,TGTGGCCTAGACAGGGGGCGAAATACCGGGGAGCTGTTTTTT
TRBD1,TRBV19,NA,13,TRBJ1-6,CASEDRGISPLHF,TGTGCCAGCGAGGACAGGGGGATTTCACCCCTCCACTTT
NA,TRBV2,once,13,TRBJ2-2,CASTGIGAGELFF,TGTGCCAGCACGGGAATAGGCGCCGGGGAGCTGTTTTTT
NA,TRBV15,NA,14,TRBJ2-5,CATSRDGVEGTQYF,TGTGCCACCAGCAGAGATGGGGTGGAGGGGACCCAGTACTTC
TRBD2,TRBV5-4,NA,14,TRBJ2-5,CASSVRGAGETQYF,TGTGCCAGCAGCGTGCGGGGGGCGGGGGAGACCCAGTACTTC
NA,TRBV6-6,NA,16,TRBJ2-2,CASSYARGDYGGELFF,TGTGCCAGCAGTTACGCTAGGGGGGACTACGGCGGGGAGCTGTTTTTT
TRBD2,TRBV5-4,NA,16,TRBJ2-5,CASSLALGAGGGTQYF,TGTGCCAGCAGCTTGGCCCTAGGGGCGGGGGGGGGTACCCAGTACTTC
TRBD1,TRBV4-1,NA,15,TRBJ1-4,CASSLRTGTNEKLFF,TGCGCCAGCAGCCTGAGGACAGGAACTAATGAAAAACTGTTTTTT
NA,TRBV9,NA,12,TRBJ1-2,CASSVGGRGYTF,TGTGCCAGCAGCGTAGGTGGGCGAGGCTACACCTTC
TRBD1,TRBV27,NA,17,TRBJ1-4,CASTHFGTALTNEKLFF,TGTGCCAGCACCCACTTCGGGACAGCATTAACTAATGAAAAACTGTTTTTT
NA,TRBV7-8,NA,14,TRBJ2-1,CASSLRGRYNEQFF,TGTGCCAGCAGCTTGCGGGGCCGGTACAATGAGCAGTTCTTC
TRBD1,TRBV6-4,NA,15,TRBJ2-5,CASQNTGAPEETQYF,TGTGCCAGCCAGAATACAGGGGCGCCCGAAGAGACCCAGTACTTC
NA,TRBV6-5,NA,14,TRBJ2-1,CASSYSRRYNEQFF,TGTGCCAGCAGTTACTCGAGGAGATACAATGAGCAGTTCTTC
NA,TRBV19,NA,14,TRBJ2-1,CASSEAGLLGEQFF,TGTGCCAGTAGTGAGGCAGGGCTGCTGGGTGAGCAGTTCTTC
NA,TRBV11-2,NA,12,TRBJ1-1,CASSPGTIWNFF,TGTGCCAGCAGCCCGGGGACAATTTGGAATTTCTTT
NA,TRBV4-2,NA,16,TRBJ1-2,CASSQVIRGTNYGYPF,TGTGCCAGCAGCCAAGTTATCCGGGGGACTAACTATGGCTACCCCTTC
TRBD1,TRBV6-6,NA,15,TRBJ1-2,CASSQQGQGAGGYTF,TGTGCCAGCAGTCAACAGGGACAGGGGGCGGGTGGCTACACCTTC
NA,TRBV20-1,once,11,TRBJ2-3,CSVLDNPAQYF,TGCAGTGTTCTCGATAACCCAGCGCAGTATTTT
NA,TRBV7-9,NA,11,TRBJ1-2,CASLERWGYTF,TGTGCCAGTCTCGAGCGGTGGGGCTACACCTTC
TRBD1,TRBV14,NA,19,TRBJ2-7,CASSHRPRDRGLWGYEQYF,TGTGCCAGCAGCCATAGGCCCCGGGACAGGGGATTGTGGGGCTACGAGCAGTACTTC
NA,TRBV5-1,NA,14,TRBJ2-2,CASRRDLNTGELFF,TGCGCCAGCAGAAGGGACTTGAACACCGGGGAGCTGTTTTTT